A selection of T cell receptor beta chains follows, all from one sample in a study of blood T cell repertoires in COVID-19. Using immunoSEQ multiplex PCR, the repertoire was profiled, and TCRdb retains in-frame clones only, with some absent. The sample records tens of thousands of clones, 75% to 95% being singletons. The sample consisted of peripheral blood. The receptor set was obtained from an elderly woman with acute or convalescent COVID-19. CDR3s include the opening cysteine and the closing phenylalanine or tryptophan. A D gene is named only where the DNA matches it firmly. Rows may omit the clone size; those that give it use once, few, many or a size class.

D gene,J gene,clone size,V gene,CDR3 protein,CDR3 DNA
TRBD2,TRBJ2-1,.,TRBV7-3,CASSEGLAGDEQFF,TGTGCCAGCAGCGAAGGACTAGCGGGAGATGAGCAGTTCTTC
.,TRBJ1-4,.,TRBV5-1,CASREAIGTNEKLFF,TGCGCCAGCAGGGAGGCGATCGGGACTAATGAAAAACTGTTTTTT
.,TRBJ2-7,.,TRBV19,CASGQAGYEQYF,TGTGCCAGTGGACAGGCGGGGTACGAGCAGTACTTC
.,TRBJ1-4,.,TRBV9,CASSVNVAGEKLFF,TGTGCCAGCAGCGTTAATGTGGCGGGTGAAAAACTGTTTTTT
TRBD2,TRBJ2-3,once,TRBV27,CASSLSSGGGRDTQYF,TGTGCCAGCAGTTTATCGAGCGGGGGAGGTCGGGATACGCAGTATTTT
.,TRBJ2-5,.,TRBV27,CASGLSGMETQYF,TGTGCCAGCGGCCTATCGGGGATGGAGACCCAGTACTTC
TRBD1,TRBJ1-1,once,TRBV12-5,CASGPPGTGNTEAFF,TGTGCTAGTGGTCCCCCCGGGACAGGGAACACTGAAGCTTTCTTT
.,TRBJ2-2,.,TRBV7-2,CASSLLQGVGELFF,TGTGCCAGCAGCCTACTACAGGGAGTCGGGGAGCTGTTTTTT
.,TRBJ1-2,once,TRBV2,CASSGGQSSYGYTF,TGTGCCAGCAGTGGAGGACAGAGCTCCTATGGCTACACCTTC
TRBD1,TRBJ1-3,.,TRBV5-1,CASSHGQGADTIYF,TGCGCCAGCAGCCACGGACAGGGGGCAGACACCATATATTTT
TRBD2,TRBJ2-5,.,TRBV10-1,CASSKQTSEQETQYF,TGCGCCAGCAGCAAACAGACTAGCGAACAAGAGACCCAGTACTTC
TRBD1,TRBJ2-1,.,TRBV3-1/TRBV3-2,CASSQTGVEQFF,TGTGCCAGCAGCCAGACAGGGGTCGAGCAGTTCTTC
TRBD2,TRBJ2-5,.,TRBV19,CASSPGRTSREIGAQYF,TGTGCCAGTAGTCCCGGAAGGACTAGTCGGGAGATTGGGGCCCAGTACTTC
TRBD1,TRBJ2-5,.,TRBV24-1,CATSDLGDRAEETQYF,TGTGCCACCAGTGACCTAGGAGACAGGGCGGAAGAGACCCAGTACTTC
.,TRBJ1-1,.,TRBV4-3,CASSQDSTANTEAFF,TGCGCCAGCAGCCAAGATTCGACAGCGAACACTGAAGCTTTCTTT
.,TRBJ2-7,.,TRBV4-3,CASSQERRGPGEQYF,TGCGCCAGCAGCCAAGAAAGGCGGGGTCCTGGCGAGCAGTACTTC
TRBD2,TRBJ2-5,.,TRBV5-1,CASSLGIAGGETQYF,TGCGCCAGCAGCTTGGGCATAGCGGGAGGGGAGACCCAGTACTTC
.,TRBJ1-5,.,TRBV12-5,CASGLEFQAYSNQPQHF,TGTGCTAGTGGTTTGGAATTTCAGGCGTATAGCAATCAGCCCCAGCATTTT
.,TRBJ1-6,once,TRBV19,CASSSRGSHSPLHF,TGTGCCAGTAGTAGCAGGGGCAGCCATTCACCCCTCCACTTT
.,TRBJ2-2,.,TRBV5-1,CASSLGAGYTGELFF,TGCGCCAGCAGCTTGGGGGCAGGGTACACCGGGGAGCTGTTTTTT
.,TRBJ1-5,.,TRBV4-2,CASSQGRSRDQPQHF,TGTGCCAGCAGCCAAGGGCGTTCGAGGGATCAGCCCCAGCATTTT
TRBD2,TRBJ2-2,once,TRBV5-6,CASSLASGRRGELFF,TGTGCCAGCAGCCTGGCTAGCGGGAGACGCGGGGAGCTGTTTTTT
.,TRBJ1-2,.,TRBV6-2/TRBV6-3,CASRPGVGGDGYTF,TGTGCCAGCAGGCCTGGGGTCGGAGGGGATGGCTACACCTTC
.,TRBJ2-1,.,TRBV4-2,CASSQDPPPRNNEQFF,TGTGCCAGCAGCCAAGATCCCCCCCCTAGGAACAATGAGCAGTTCTTC
TRBD2,TRBJ2-3,.,TRBV7-2,CASSLVRGGGRGTQYF,TGTGCCAGCAGCTTAGTTCGGGGGGGCGGTAGGGGTACGCAGTATTTT
.,TRBJ2-2,.,TRBV18,CASSPATGTNTGELFF,TGTGCCAGCTCCCCTGCGACAGGCACGAACACCGGGGAGCTGTTTTTT
.,TRBJ1-1,.,TRBV19,CASSTGWGTPDEAFF,TGTGCCAGTAGTACCGGGTGGGGCACTCCAGACGAAGCTTTCTTT
TRBD2,TRBJ2-3,.,TRBV3-1/TRBV3-2,CASSQVTSGGGTQYF,TGTGCCAGCAGCCAAGTGACTAGCGGGGGCGGTACGCAGTATTTT
.,TRBJ1-4,.,TRBV2,CASSAGAGHSGKLFF,TGTGCCAGCAGTGCAGGGGCGGGTCATTCGGGAAAACTGTTTTTT
TRBD1,TRBJ1-5,.,TRBV19,CASTIGQADNQPQHF,TGTGCCAGTACCATAGGACAGGCCGACAATCAGCCCCAGCATTTT
.,TRBJ1-5,.,TRBV19,CASSIDRTAYQPQHF,TGTGCCAGTAGTATAGACAGGACAGCCTATCAGCCCCAGCATTTT
TRBD2,TRBJ2-1,few,TRBV27,CASSLGREGNNEQFF,TGTGCCAGCAGTTTAGGACGGGAGGGGAACAATGAGCAGTTCTTC
TRBD2,TRBJ2-1,once,TRBV4-2,CASSQVQRRIASGGVYLNEQFF,TGTGCCAGCAGCCAAGTCCAAAGACGTATCGCTAGCGGGGGGGTATATTTAAATGAGCAGTTCTTC
TRBD1,TRBJ2-1,.,TRBV2,CASSEEGTAYNEQFF,TGTGCCAGCAGTGAAGAAGGGACAGCTTACAATGAGCAGTTCTTC
TRBD2,TRBJ2-7,.,TRBV3-1/TRBV3-2,CASSPGGLATTYEQYF,TGTGCCAGCAGCCCAGGCGGACTAGCGACTACCTACGAGCAGTACTTC
TRBD2,TRBJ2-1,.,TRBV29-1,CSVGTSGGVDEQFF,TGCAGCGTGGGGACTAGCGGAGGGGTCGATGAGCAGTTCTTC
TRBD1,TRBJ2-1,once,TRBV14,CASSQEWVGQGAVNEQFF,TGTGCCAGCAGCCAAGAGTGGGTTGGGCAGGGGGCAGTGAATGAGCAGTTCTTC
TRBD1,TRBJ1-2,.,TRBV7-6,CASSLRTGGGYTF,TGTGCCAGCAGCTTACGCACAGGGGGCGGCTACACCTTC
TRBD1,TRBJ1-1,.,TRBV5-1,CASSAGQGSLNTEAFF,TGCGCCAGCAGCGCCGGACAGGGATCGTTGAACACTGAAGCTTTCTTT
.,TRBJ2-1,.,TRBV5-1,CASSLDQGGEQFF,TGCGCCAGCAGCTTGGATCAGGGTGGCGAGCAGTTCTTC
.,TRBJ2-1,.,TRBV27,CASSLWGYRANSYNEQFF,TGTGCCAGCAGTTTATGGGGATACAGGGCTAATTCCTACAATGAGCAGTTCTTC
.,TRBJ2-3,.,TRBV5-8,CASSFGVRTDTQYF,TGTGCCAGCAGCTTTGGTGTTAGAACAGATACGCAGTATTTT
TRBD2,TRBJ2-5,.,TRBV10-3,CAISLGLADGKTQYF,TGTGCCATCAGCCTGGGACTAGCGGACGGCAAGACCCAGTACTTC